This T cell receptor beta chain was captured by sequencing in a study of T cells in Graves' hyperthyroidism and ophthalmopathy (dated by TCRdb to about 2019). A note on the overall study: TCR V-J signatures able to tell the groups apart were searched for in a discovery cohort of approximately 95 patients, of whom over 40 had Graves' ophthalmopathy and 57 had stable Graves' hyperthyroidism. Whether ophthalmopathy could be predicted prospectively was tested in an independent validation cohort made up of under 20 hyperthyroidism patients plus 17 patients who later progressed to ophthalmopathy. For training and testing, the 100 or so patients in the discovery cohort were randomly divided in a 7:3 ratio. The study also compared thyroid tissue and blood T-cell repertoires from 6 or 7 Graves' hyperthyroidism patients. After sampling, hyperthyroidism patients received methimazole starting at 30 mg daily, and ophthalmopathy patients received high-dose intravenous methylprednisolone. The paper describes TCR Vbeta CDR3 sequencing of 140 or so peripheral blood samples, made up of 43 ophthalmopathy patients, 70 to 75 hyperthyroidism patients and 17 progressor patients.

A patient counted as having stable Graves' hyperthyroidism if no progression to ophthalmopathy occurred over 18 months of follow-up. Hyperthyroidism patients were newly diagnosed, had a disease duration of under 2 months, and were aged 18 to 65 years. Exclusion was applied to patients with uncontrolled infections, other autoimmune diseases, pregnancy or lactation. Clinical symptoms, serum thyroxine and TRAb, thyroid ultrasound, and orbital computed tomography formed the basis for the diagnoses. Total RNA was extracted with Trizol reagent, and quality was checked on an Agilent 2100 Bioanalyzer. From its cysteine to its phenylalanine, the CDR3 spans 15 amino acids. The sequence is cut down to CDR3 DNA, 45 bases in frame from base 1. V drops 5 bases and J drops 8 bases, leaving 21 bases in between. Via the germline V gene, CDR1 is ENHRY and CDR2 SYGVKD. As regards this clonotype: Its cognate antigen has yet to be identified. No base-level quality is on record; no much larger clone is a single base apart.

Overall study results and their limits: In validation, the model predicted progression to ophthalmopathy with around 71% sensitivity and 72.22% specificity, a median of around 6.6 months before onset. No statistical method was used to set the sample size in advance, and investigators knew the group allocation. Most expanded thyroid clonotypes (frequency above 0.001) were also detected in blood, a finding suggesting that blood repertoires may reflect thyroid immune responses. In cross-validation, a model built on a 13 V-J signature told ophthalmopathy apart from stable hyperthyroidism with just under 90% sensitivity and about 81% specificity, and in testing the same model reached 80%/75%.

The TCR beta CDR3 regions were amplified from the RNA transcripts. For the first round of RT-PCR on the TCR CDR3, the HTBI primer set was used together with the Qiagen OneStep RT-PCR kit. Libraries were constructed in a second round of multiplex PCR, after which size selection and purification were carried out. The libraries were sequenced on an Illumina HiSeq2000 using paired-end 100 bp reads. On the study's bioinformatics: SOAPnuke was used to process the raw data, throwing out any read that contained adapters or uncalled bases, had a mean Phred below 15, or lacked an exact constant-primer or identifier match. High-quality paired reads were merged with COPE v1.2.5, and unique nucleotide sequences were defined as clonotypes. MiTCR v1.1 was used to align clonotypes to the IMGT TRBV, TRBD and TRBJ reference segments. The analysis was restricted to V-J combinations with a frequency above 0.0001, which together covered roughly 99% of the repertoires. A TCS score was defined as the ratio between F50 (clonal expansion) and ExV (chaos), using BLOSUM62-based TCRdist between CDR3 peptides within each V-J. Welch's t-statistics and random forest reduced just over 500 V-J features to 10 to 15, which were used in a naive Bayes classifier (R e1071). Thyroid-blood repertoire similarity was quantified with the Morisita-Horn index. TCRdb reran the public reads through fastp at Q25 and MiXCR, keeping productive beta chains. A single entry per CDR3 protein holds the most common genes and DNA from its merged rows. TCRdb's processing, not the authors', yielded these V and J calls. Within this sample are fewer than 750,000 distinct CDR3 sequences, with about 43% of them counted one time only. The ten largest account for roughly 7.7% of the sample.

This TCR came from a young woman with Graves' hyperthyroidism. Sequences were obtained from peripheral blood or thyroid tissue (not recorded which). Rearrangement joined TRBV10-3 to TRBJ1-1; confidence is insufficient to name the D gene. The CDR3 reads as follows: CAISRGRTGRAEAFF. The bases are TGTGCCATCAGTCGCGGGCGGACTGGCCGGGCAGAAGCTTTCTTT.